The next 22 T cell receptor beta chains were all read from a single sample in a study of cytomegalovirus exposure and HLA in healthy donors. PCR was performed using 60 Vbeta and 13 Jbeta primers. The repertoire was sequenced with immunoSEQ multiplex PCR; TCRdb's copy has only in-frame clones and lacks some. This sample has over 70,000 clones, with about 80% found just once. The specimen sequenced was PBMCs. The source is a man aged 45-60 years in good health and CMV-seropositive.

The J gene is TRBJ2-3, the V gene TRBV27; TRBD2 is a possible D gene (5 bases). CDR1 and CDR2 (germline): MNHEY, SMNVEV (reference sequence). V lost 6 bases to trimming and J lost 2 bases, with 9 bases between them. The CDR3 runs 13 residues. CDR3 DNA sequence: TGTGCCAGCAGCACTAGGGCCACAGATACGCAGTATTTT. It codes for CASSTRATDTQYF.

The V gene is TRBV30, the J gene TRBJ1-3, with a tentative D call TRBD1 (5 bases). Per the germline V gene, CDR1 is GTSNPN and CDR2 is SVGIG (reference sequence). This CDR3 is 14 amino acids long. The V end lost 4 bases, the J end lost 1 base, and 11 bases lay between the germline ends. The CDR3 here is CAWNFGGSGNTIYF. DNA for the CDR3: TGTGCCTGGAATTTTGGGGGGTCTGGAAACACCATATATTTT. Together with reference TRBV30 and TRBJ1-3, the CDR3 gives the full variable domain: SQTIHQWPATLVQPVGSPLSLECTVEGTSNPNLYWYRQAAGRGLQLLFYSVGIGQISSEVPQNLSASRPQDRQFILSSKKLLLSDSGFYLCAWNFGGSGNTIYFGEGSWLTVV.

The chain couples TRBV30 to TRBJ2-7, with 7 bases lining up with TRBD1. Germline V lookup: CDR1 GTSNPN, CDR2 SVGIG (reference sequence). CDR3 length: 14 amino acids. V shed 2 bases, J shed 4 bases, and the junction held 8 bases outside the gene matches. CDR3 DNA: TGTGCCTGGAGTCTTAGGGGGCGCATTTACGAGCAGTACTTC. Protein sequence: CAWSLRGRIYEQYF.

The J gene is TRBJ1-5, the V gene TRBV5-6; 9 positions match TRBD1. Germline trimming cut 3 bases from V and 2 bases from J; bases unmatched to any gene: 3. Germline V gives CDR1 SGHDT, CDR2 YYEEEE. CDR3 length equals 15 residues. The DNA for the CDR3 is TGTGCCAGCAGCTCCCGGGACAGGGGCAATCAGCCCCAGCATTTT. Its translation: CASSSRDRGNQPQHF.

The V and J genes are TRBV15 and TRBJ1-2; no reliable D call. CDR3 length equals 16 residues. CDR1 and CDR2 (germline): LNHNV, YYDKDF (reference sequence). The V gene lost 4 bases and the J gene lost 1 base, with 16 bases spanning the gap. The CDR3 DNA follows: TGTGCCACCAGCACCAACCTACCCCGGGTTAACTATGGCTACACCTTC. It yields the protein CATSTNLPRVNYGYTF.

The chain links TRBV27 to TRBJ1-2, with D uncertain. V lost 5 bases and J lost 8, with 15 bases in between. CDR1 and CDR2 (germline): MNHEY, SMNVEV (reference sequence). CDR3 length equals 13 residues. CDR3 residues: CASSPTLAGGYTF. In DNA, the CDR3 is TGTGCCAGCAGTCCCACATTAGCGGGCGGCTACACCTTC.

This clone was counted a few times. The genes are TRBV30 and TRBJ1-5; D possibly corresponds to TRBD1 (6 bases). The CDR3 runs 12 residues. V was pared by 0 bases and J by 6 bases, with 6 bases between. From germline, CDR1 is GTSNPN and CDR2 SVGIG (reference sequence). The CDR3 region has the DNA TGTGCCTGGAGTGTAGGGGGTCAGCCCCAGCATTTT. Translation gives CAWSVGGQPQHF. The entire variable domain, with the rest obtained from reference TRBV30 and TRBJ1-5, is as follows: SQTIHQWPATLVQPVGSPLSLECTVEGTSNPNLYWYRQAAGRGLQLLFYSVGIGQISSEVPQNLSASRPQDRQFILSSKKLLLSDSGFYLCAWSVGGQPQHFGDGTRLSIL.

J is TRBJ2-3 and V is TRBV5-4; D is perhaps TRBD1 (6 bases). The germline gives CDR1 SGHNT, CDR2 YYREEE (reference sequence). The CDR3 totals 13 residues. Trimming pared 5 bases from V and 6 bases from J, leaving 13 bases between. For the CDR3, the DNA is TGTGCCAGCAGTCCTAGACAGGCGGATACGCAGTATTTT. It specifies CASSPRQADTQYF.

The chain recombines TRBV7-3 with TRBJ1-1; D possibly corresponds to TRBD1 (5 bases). Trimming shortened V by 2 bases and J by 4 bases, and 11 bases separated the two germline ends. The CDR3 is 14 residues long. Germline CDR1 reads SGHTA; CDR2 reads FQGTGA. DNA of the CDR3: TGTGCCAGCAGCTTACAGGGTTGGGGCACTGAAGCTTTCTTT. Translated: CASSLQGWGTEAFF.

This chain joins TRBV7-2 and TRBJ2-3; 12 bases are a match to TRBD2. V shed 6 bases and J 4 bases; nucleotides not matched to a gene: 14. The CDR3 extends over 18 amino acids. The germline V gene encodes CDR1 SGHTA and CDR2 FQGNSA. The CDR3 nucleotides read TGTGCCAGCAGTCAGGGGAAGCGACTAGCGGGAGTGTCAGATACGCAGTATTTT. It specifies CASSQGKRLAGVSDTQYF.

This clone was counted a few times. V is TRBV5-5 and J is TRBJ2-7, with TRBD1 identical over 8 bases. Per germline, CDR1 SGHKS and CDR2 YYEKEE (reference sequence). This CDR3 region has 14 residues. The ends lost 5 bases at V and 3 bases at J; junction bases unmatched: 7. The CDR3 spells CASRKDRADYEQYF. CDR3 nucleotide sequence: TGTGCCAGCAGAAAGGACAGGGCTGACTACGAGCAGTACTTC. Drawing the rest from reference TRBV5-5 and TRBJ2-7, the complete variable domain is DAGVTQSPTHLIKTRGQQVTLRCSPISGHKSVSWYQQVLGQGPQFIFQYYEKEERGRGNFPDRFSARQFPNYSSELNVNALLLGDSALYLCASRKDRADYEQYFGPGTRLTVT.

Remarks on this clone: The junction and the germline gene differ at one end; a read error may be behind it. This chain joins TRBV4-1 and TRBJ2-7; D gene ambiguous. The CDR3 totals 16 residues. Germline CDR1 and CDR2: MGHRA and YSYEKL. The CDR3 sequence: CASSQDLYSPAYGQYF. CDR3 nucleotides: TGCGCCAGCAGCCAAGATCTTTATAGCCCCGCCTACGGGCAGTACTTC.

This rearrangement joins TRBV11-2 to TRBJ2-3; TRBD2 matches at 8 bases. The length of the CDR3 is 16 residues. V trimming: 5 bases; J trimming: 5 bases; junction bases outside the gene matches: 12. The germline V gene encodes CDR1 SGHAT and CDR2 FQNNGV. DNA of the CDR3: TGTGCCAGCAGCCCGGGGGTCCAGCGGGAGTTAGATACGCAGTATTTT. Amino acids: CASSPGVQRELDTQYF.

The gene calls are TRBV6-6 and TRBJ2-7; 8 bases are shared with TRBD1. V shed 9 bases, J shed 2 bases, and the junction held 9 bases outside the gene matches. Germline V lookup: CDR1 MNHNY, CDR2 SVGAGI (reference sequence). The CDR3 length is 14 residues. The CDR3 loop is CASRRGQDTYEQYF. The CDR3 nucleotides read TGTGCCAGTCGGAGGGGACAGGACACCTACGAGCAGTACTTC.

The chain employs TRBV2 and TRBJ2-5; 7 nucleotides align to TRBD1. Germline CDR1 SNHLY, CDR2 FYNNEI. V gave up 7 bases and J gave up 5 bases; unmatched junction bases: 7. The CDR3 is made up of 13 amino acids. The CDR3 sequence is CASTGQGDETQYF. The DNA of the CDR3 is TGTGCCAGCACGGGGCAGGGGGATGAGACCCAGTACTTC.

This chain uses TRBV19 with TRBJ1-5; tentatively, D is TRBD1 (5 bases). The CDR3 has 17 residues. Germline V gives CDR1 LNHDA, CDR2 SQIVND (reference sequence). The V end was cut by 6 bases, the J end by 2 bases, with 20 bases between. Here the CDR3 reads CASSPRGSLYRNQPQHF. CDR3 bases: TGTGCCAGTAGCCCGCGGGGGTCCCTATATCGCAATCAGCCCCAGCATTTT.

This sequence joins TRBV9 and TRBJ2-2; 11 bases line up with TRBD2. Germline values: CDR1 SGDLS, CDR2 YYNGEE. The CDR3 sequence is 17 residues long. V lost 0 bases, J lost 4 bases, and 5 bases stayed unmatched. CDR3 DNA: TGTGCCAGCAGCGTAGATGCTAGCGGGAGGAGCACCGGGGAGCTGTTTTTT. This encodes CASSVDASGRSTGELFF.

The table lists this clone with a count of one. The chain combines TRBV7-9 with TRBJ2-1, with 9 nucleotides matching TRBD2. With 1 base clipped from V and 4 bases from J, the junction kept 11 bases outside the gene matches. The CDR3 consists of 18 residues. CDR1 SEHNR and CDR2 FQNEAQ come from the germline V gene (reference sequence). The CDR3 coding sequence is TGTGCCAGCAGCTTAGGACGACTGAGCGGGAGGCGGTACAATGAGCAGTTCTTC. Protein: CASSLGRLSGRRYNEQFF.

The chain recombines TRBV6-1 with TRBJ1-5, with TRBD1 matching 8 bases. With 9 bases clipped from V and 5 bases from J, the junction kept 6 bases outside the gene matches. Germline values: CDR1 MNHNS, CDR2 SASEGT. The CDR3 has 13 residues. The CDR3 nucleotides read TGTGCCAGTTGGCAGGGGGCTTATCAGCCCCAGCATTTT. This encodes CASWQGAYQPQHF.

The V call is TRBV29-1, the J call TRBJ2-7; TRBD1 aligns across 9 bases. CDR3 length: 15 amino acids. Germline V gene sequence: CDR1 SQVTM, CDR2 ANQGSEA. J was trimmed by 2 bases and V by 0 bases; bases with no gene match: 5. CDR3 residues: CSVEELGQGTYEQYF. DNA for the CDR3: TGCAGCGTTGAAGAGTTGGGACAGGGAACCTACGAGCAGTACTTC.

The J gene is TRBJ2-1, the V gene TRBV11-3; a possible D gene is TRBD2 (5 bases). The V end lost 5 bases, the J end lost 7 bases, and 15 bases lay between the germline ends. The CDR3 has 14 residues. Germline-derived CDR1 and CDR2 are SGHNT and YENEEA. CDR3 residues: CASSPQPTGNEQFF. The DNA for the CDR3 is TGTGCCAGCAGCCCTCAGCCCACGGGGAATGAGCAGTTCTTC.

J is TRBJ1-1 and V is TRBV5-1; D unresolved. Trimming cost V 0 bases and J 1 base, with 7 bases left between them. The germline V gene has CDR1 SGHRS and CDR2 YFSETQ. The length of the CDR3 is 14 residues. The CDR3 DNA reads TGCGCCAGCAGCTTGGCCCCGGGGAACACTGAAGCTTTCTTT. Protein product: CASSLAPGNTEAFF.